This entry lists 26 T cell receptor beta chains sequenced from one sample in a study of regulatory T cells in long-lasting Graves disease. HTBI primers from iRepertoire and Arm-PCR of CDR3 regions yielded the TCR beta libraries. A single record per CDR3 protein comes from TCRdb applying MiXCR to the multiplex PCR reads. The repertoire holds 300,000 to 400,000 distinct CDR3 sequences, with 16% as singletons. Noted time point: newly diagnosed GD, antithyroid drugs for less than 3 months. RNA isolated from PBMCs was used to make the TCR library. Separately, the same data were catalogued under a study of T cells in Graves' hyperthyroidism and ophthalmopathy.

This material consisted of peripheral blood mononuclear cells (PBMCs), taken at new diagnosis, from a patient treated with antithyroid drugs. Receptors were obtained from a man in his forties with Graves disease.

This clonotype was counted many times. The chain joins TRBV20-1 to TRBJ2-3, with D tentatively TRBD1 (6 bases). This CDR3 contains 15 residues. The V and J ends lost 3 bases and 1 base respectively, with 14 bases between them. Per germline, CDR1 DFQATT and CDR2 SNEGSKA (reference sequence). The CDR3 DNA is TGCAGTGCTAGGTCCTGGGGGCCCCGCACAGATACGCAGTATTTT. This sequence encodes CSARSWGPRTDTQYF.

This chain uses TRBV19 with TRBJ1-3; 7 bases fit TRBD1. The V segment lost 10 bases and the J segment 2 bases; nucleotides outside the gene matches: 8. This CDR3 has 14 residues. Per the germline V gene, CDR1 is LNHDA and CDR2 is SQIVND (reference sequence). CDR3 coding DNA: TGTGCCACTTATCTAAGGGGGCCTGGAAACACCATATATTTT. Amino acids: CATYLRGPGNTIYF.

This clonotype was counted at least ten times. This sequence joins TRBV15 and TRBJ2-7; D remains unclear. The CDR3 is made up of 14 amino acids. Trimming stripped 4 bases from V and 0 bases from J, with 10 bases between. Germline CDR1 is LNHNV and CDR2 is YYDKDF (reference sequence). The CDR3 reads CATSTTVSSYEQYF. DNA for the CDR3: TGTGCCACCAGCACGACGGTGAGCTCCTACGAGCAGTACTTC.

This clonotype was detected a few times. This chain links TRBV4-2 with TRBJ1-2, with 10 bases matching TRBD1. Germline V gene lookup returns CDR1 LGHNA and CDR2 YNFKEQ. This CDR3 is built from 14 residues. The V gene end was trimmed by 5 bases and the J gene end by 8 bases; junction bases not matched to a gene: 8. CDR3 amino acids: CASSTRQGAGGYTF. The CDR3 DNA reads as TGTGCCAGCAGCACTCGACAGGGGGCGGGGGGCTACACCTTC.

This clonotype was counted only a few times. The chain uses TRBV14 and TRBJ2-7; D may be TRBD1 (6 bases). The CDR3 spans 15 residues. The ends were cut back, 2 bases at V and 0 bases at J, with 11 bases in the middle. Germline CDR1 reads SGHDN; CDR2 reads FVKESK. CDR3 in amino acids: CASSQKGQFSYEQYF. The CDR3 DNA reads TGTGCCAGCAGCCAAAAAGGACAGTTCTCCTACGAGCAGTACTTC.

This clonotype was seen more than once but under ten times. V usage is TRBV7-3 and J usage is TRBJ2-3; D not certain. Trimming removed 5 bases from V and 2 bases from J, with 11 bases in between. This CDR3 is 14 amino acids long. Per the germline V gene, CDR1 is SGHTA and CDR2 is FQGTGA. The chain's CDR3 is CASSPDGYTDTQYF. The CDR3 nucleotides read TGTGCCAGCAGCCCGGACGGATACACAGATACGCAGTATTTT.

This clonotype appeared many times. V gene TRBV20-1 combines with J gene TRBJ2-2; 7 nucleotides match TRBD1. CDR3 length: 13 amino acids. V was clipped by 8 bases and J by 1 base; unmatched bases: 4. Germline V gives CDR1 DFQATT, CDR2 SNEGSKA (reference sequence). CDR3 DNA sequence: TGCAGTTTTGACAGGGAGAACACCGGGGAGCTGTTTTTT. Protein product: CSFDRENTGELFF.

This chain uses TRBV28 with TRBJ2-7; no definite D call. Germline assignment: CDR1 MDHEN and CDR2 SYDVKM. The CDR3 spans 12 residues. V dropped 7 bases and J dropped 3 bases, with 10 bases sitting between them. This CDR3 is CASTWMGYEQYF. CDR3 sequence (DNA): TGTGCCAGCACTTGGATGGGCTACGAGCAGTACTTC.

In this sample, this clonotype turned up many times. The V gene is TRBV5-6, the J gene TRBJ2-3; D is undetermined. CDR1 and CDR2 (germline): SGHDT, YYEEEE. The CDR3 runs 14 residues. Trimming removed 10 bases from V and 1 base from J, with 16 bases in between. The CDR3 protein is CAVESSFGTDTQYF. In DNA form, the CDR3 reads TGTGCCGTCGAGTCCTCCTTTGGCACAGATACGCAGTATTTT.

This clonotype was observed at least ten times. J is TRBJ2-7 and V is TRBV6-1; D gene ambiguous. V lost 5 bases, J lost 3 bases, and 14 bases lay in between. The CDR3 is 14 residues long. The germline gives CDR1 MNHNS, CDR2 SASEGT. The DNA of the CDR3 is TGTGCCAGCAGTATGAGTTCGTCGAACTACGAGCAGTACTTC. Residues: CASSMSSSNYEQYF.

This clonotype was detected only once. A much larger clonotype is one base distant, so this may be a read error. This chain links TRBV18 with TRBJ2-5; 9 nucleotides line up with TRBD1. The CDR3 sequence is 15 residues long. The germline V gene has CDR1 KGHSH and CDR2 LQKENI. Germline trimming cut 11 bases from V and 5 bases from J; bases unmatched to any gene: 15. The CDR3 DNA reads TGTGCCGACTCACCGGAGACAGGGGGTTGGGAGACCCAGTACTTC. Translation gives CADSPETGGWETQYF.

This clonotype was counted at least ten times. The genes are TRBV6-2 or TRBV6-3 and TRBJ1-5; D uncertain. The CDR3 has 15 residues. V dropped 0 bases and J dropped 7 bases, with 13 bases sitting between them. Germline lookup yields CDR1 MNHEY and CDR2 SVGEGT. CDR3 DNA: TGTGCCAGCAGTTACTCAAAGGGCTCGGGGCAGCCCCAGCATTTT. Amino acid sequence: CASSYSKGSGQPQHF.

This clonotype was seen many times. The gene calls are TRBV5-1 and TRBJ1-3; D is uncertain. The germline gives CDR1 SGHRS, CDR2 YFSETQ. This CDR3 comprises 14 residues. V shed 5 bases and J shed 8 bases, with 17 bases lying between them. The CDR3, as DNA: TGCGCCAGCAGAGTTCCCTACCGTTGGGACACCATATATTTT. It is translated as CASRVPYRWDTIYF. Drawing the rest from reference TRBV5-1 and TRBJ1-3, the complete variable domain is KAGVTQTPRYLIKTRGQQVTLSCSPISGHRSVSWYQQTPGQGLQFLFEYFSETQRNKGNFPGRFSGRQFSNSRSEMNVSTLELGDSALYLCASRVPYRWDTIYFGEGSWLTVV.

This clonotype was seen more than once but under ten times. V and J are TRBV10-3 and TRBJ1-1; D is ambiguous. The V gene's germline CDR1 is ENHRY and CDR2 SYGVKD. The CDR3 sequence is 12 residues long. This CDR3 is CAARSQNTEAFF. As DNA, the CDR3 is TGTGCGGCCAGGTCTCAGAACACTGAAGCTTTCTTT.

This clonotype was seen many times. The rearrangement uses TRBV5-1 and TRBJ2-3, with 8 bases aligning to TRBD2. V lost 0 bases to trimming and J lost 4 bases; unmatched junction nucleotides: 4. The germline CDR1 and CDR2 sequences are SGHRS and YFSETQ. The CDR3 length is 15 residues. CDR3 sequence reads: CASSLARGGPDTQYF. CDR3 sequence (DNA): TGCGCCAGCAGCTTGGCGCGCGGGGGGCCAGATACGCAGTATTTT.

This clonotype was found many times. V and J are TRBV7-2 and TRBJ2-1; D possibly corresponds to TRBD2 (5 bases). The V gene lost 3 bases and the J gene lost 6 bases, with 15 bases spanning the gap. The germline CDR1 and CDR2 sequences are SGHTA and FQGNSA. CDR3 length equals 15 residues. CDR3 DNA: TGTGCCAGCAGCTTCCTGGCTAGCACCTTCAATGAGCAGTTCTTC. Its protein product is CASSFLASTFNEQFF.

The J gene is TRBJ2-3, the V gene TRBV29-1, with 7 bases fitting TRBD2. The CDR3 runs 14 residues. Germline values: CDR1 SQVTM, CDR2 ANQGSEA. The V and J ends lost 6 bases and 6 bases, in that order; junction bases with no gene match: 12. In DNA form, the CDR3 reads TGCAGCGTAACAACTAGCGCCTGGGGGGATACGCAGTATTTT. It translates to CSVTTSAWGDTQYF.

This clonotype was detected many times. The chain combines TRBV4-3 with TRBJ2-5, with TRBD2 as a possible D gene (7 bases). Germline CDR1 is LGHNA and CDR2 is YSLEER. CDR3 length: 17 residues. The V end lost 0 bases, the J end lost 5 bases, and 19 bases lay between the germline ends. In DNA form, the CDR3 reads TGCGCCAGCAGCCAAGAACTAGGGGGGGGGCATTGGGAGACCCAGTACTTC. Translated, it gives CASSQELGGGHWETQYF.

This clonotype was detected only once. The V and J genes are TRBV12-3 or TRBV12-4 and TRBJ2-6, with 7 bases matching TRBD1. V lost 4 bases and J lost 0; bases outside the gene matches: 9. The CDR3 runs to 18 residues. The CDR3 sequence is CASSSTGSYISGANVLTF. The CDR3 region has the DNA TGTGCCAGCAGTTCGACAGGGAGCTATATCTCTGGGGCCAACGTCCTGACTTTC.

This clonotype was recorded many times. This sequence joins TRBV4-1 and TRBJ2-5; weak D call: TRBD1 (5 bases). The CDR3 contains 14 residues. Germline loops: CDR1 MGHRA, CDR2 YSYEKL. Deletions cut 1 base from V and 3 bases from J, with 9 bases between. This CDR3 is CASSQGVGEETQYF. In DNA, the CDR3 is TGCGCCAGCAGCCAAGGGGTAGGGGAAGAGACCCAGTACTTC.

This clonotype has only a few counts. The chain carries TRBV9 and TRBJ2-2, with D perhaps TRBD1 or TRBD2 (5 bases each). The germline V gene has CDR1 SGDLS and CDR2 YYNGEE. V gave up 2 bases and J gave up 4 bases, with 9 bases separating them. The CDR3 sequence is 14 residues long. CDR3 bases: TGTGCCAGCAGCGTGGGACGGTTCACCGGGGAGCTGTTTTTT. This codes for CASSVGRFTGELFF.

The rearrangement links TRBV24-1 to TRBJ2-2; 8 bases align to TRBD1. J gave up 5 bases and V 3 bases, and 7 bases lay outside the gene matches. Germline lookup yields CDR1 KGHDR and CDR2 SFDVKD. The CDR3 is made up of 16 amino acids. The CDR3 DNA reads TGTGCCACCAGTGATCCCAGGACAGGGAAAACCGGGGAGCTGTTTTTT. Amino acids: CATSDPRTGKTGELFF.

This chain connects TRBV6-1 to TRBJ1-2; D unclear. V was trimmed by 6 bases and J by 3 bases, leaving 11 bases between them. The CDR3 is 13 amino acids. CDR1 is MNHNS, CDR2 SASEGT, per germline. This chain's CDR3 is CASSPERDYGYTF. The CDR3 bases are TGTGCCAGCAGCCCCGAGAGGGACTATGGCTACACCTTC.

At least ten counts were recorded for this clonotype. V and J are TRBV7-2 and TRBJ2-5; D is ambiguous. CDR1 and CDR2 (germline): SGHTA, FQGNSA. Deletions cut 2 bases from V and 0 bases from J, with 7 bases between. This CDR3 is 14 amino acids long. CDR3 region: CASSLMAYQETQYF. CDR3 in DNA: TGTGCCAGCAGCTTAATGGCCTACCAAGAGACCCAGTACTTC.

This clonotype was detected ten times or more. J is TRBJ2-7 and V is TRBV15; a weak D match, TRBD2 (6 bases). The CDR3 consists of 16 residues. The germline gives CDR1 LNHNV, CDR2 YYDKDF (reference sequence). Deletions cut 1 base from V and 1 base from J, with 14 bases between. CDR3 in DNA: TGTGCCACCAGCAGAGGAGGAGGGTCAGGTTCCTACGAGCAGTACTTC. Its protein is CATSRGGGSGSYEQYF. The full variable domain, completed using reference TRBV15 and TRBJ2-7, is DAMVIQNPRYQVTQFGKPVTLSCSQTLNHNVMYWYQQKSSQAPKLLFHYYDKDFNNEADTPDNFQSRRPNTSFCFLDIRSPGLGDTAMYLCATSRGGGSGSYEQYFGPGTRLTVT.

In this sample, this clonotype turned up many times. Written as DNA, the CDR3 is TGTGCCAGCAGCCAACCGGGTAATCTTGTCTACGAGCAGTACTTC. This translates into CASSQPGNLVYEQYF. J is TRBJ2-7 and V is TRBV28, with no clear D. CDR3 length: 15 residues. Germline V gene sequence: CDR1 MDHEN, CDR2 SYDVKM. The V end was cut by 6 bases, the J end by 3 bases, with 18 bases between.